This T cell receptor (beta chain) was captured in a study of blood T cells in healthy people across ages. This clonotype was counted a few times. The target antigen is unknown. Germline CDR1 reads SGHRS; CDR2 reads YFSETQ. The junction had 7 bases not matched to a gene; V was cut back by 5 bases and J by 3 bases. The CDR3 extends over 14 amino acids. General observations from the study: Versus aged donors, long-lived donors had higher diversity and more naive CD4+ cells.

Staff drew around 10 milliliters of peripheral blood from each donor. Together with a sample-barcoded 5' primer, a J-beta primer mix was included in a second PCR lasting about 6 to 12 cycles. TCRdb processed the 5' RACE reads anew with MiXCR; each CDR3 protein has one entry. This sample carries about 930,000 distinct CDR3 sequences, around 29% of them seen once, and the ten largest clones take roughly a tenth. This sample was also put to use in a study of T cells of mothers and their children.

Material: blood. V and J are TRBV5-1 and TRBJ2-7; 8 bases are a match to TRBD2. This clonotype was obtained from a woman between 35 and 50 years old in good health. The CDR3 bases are TGCGCCAGCAGTTCGCGGGGGGACCTCTACGAGCAGTACTTC. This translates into CASSSRGDLYEQYF.